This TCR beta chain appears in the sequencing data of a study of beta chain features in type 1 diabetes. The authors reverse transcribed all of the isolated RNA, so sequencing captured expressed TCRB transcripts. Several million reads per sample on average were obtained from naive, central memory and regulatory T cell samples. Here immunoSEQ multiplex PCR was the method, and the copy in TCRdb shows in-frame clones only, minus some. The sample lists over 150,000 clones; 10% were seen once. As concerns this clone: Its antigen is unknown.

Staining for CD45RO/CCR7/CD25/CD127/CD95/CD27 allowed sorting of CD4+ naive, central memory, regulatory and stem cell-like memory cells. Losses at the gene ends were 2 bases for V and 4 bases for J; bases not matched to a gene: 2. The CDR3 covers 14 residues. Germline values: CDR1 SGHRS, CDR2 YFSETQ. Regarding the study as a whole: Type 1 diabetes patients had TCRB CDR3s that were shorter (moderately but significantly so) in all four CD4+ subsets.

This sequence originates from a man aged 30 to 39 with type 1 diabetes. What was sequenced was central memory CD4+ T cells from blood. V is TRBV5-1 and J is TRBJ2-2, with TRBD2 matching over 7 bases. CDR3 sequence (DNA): TGCGCCAGCAGCTTTGCGGGAGCCACCGGGGAGCTGTTTTTT. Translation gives CASSFAGATGELFF.